Below, 30 T cell receptor beta chains from the same sample are listed, as sequenced in a study of blood T cell repertoires in COVID-19. The repertoire was sequenced with immunoSEQ multiplex PCR; TCRdb's copy has only in-frame clones and lacks some. This table has about 150,000 clones, just under 85% appearing once. The specimen was peripheral blood. Receptors originate from a woman aged 55-69 years with acute or convalescent COVID-19.

The chain has TRBV18 and TRBJ1-4, with TRBD1 matching over 8 bases. The V and J ends lost 4 bases and 8 bases, in that order; junction bases with no gene match: 9. Germline loops: CDR1 KGHSH, CDR2 LQKENI. CDR3 length: 15 residues. CDR3 sequence: CASSLDWQGAEKLFF. The CDR3 DNA reads TGTGCCAGCTCACTCGACTGGCAGGGGGCGGAAAAACTGTTTTTT.

The rearrangement links TRBV12-3 or TRBV12-4 to TRBJ1-5, with unresolved D. The CDR3 loop spans 13 amino acids. The V gene lost 0 bases and the J gene lost 7 bases, with 7 bases spanning the gap. The CDR3 protein is CASSLARKQPQHF. Here the CDR3 DNA reads TGTGCCAGCAGTTTAGCGCGTAAACAGCCCCAGCATTTT.

The rearrangement joins TRBV6-1 to TRBJ2-3; 10 nucleotides agree with TRBD2. CDR3 length: 17 amino acids. V gave up 2 bases and J gave up 2 bases; unmatched junction bases: 7. Germline assignment: CDR1 MNHNS and CDR2 SASEGT. The CDR3 here is CASSERPSGGSTDTQYF. CDR3 DNA: TGTGCCAGCAGTGAAAGGCCTAGCGGGGGCTCCACAGATACGCAGTATTTT.

This clone was counted between two and nine times. The chain combines TRBV4-2 with TRBJ1-6; perhaps TRBD1 as D (5 bases). The V gene lost 0 bases and the J gene lost 13 bases, with 13 bases spanning the gap. Germline CDR1 is LGHNA and CDR2 is YNFKEQ. The CDR3 length is 14 residues. The CDR3 region has the DNA TGTGCCAGCAGCCAAGATACAGGACGGATTCCCCTCCACTTT. Translating it yields CASSQDTGRIPLHF.

The genes are TRBV10-2 and TRBJ2-3; 9 nucleotides match TRBD2. The length of the CDR3 is 17 residues. Germline values: CDR1 WSHSY, CDR2 SAAADI. V lost 6 bases and J lost 6; bases outside the gene matches: 16. CDR3 in DNA: TGCGCCAGCAGCCACGACGTTAGCGGGGGATCGAGGGATACGCAGTATTTT. This codes for CASSHDVSGGSRDTQYF.

The chain recombines TRBV29-1 with TRBJ2-1; D is possibly TRBD1 (6 bases). Germline-derived CDR1 and CDR2 are SQVTM and ANQGSEA. With 5 bases removed from V and 7 bases from J, the gap between germline ends came to 15 bases. The CDR3 is made up of 13 amino acids. The CDR3 DNA sequence: TGCAGCGTTACTACACAGGGTTGGAATGAGCAGTTCTTC. Protein sequence: CSVTTQGWNEQFF.

The chain carries TRBV7-3 and TRBJ2-6; D gene ambiguous. Trimming shortened V by 6 bases and J by 0 bases, and 6 bases separated the two germline ends. The CDR3 contains 14 residues. The germline gives CDR1 SGHTA, CDR2 FQGTGA. In DNA, the CDR3 is TGTGCCAGCAGTTCGTCCTCTGGGGCCAACGTCCTGACTTTC. As protein: CASSSSSGANVLTF.

This chain links TRBV10-1 with TRBJ2-1, with TRBD2 identical over 13 bases. The CDR3 is 16 residues long. The junction had 7 bases not matched to a gene; V was cut back by 6 bases and J by 5 bases. Per germline, CDR1 WNHNN and CDR2 SYGVQD (reference sequence). CDR3 nucleotides: TGCGCCAGCAGCGCTGGACTAGCGGGGGATAACAATGAGCAGTTCTTC. Translating gives CASSAGLAGDNNEQFF.

The CDR3 sequence is CASSIRGNEKLFF. CDR3 bases: TGTGCCAGCAGCATCCGGGGGAATGAAAAACTGTTTTTT. The chain links TRBV14 to TRBJ1-4; TRBD1 is a possible D gene (5 bases). This CDR3 spans 13 amino acids. Trimming took off 5 bases at V and 5 bases at J, with 9 bases between the two ends. Germline V gives CDR1 SGHDN, CDR2 FVKESK.

This clone showed up just a few times. The gene calls are TRBV19 and TRBJ1-6; D not certain. V lost 2 bases and J lost 7, with 18 bases in between. CDR1 and CDR2 from the germline V gene are LNHDA and SQIVND (reference sequence). This CDR3 spans 17 amino acids. CDR3 amino acids: CASSIKGRPSGNSPLHF. The DNA of the CDR3 is TGTGCCAGTAGTATAAAAGGCAGGCCTTCGGGGAATTCACCCCTCCACTTT.

The sample holds one count of this clone. V gene TRBV10-3 combines with J gene TRBJ1-2, with D perhaps matching TRBD1 (5 bases). CDR3 length: 15 amino acids. Per the germline V gene, CDR1 is ENHRY and CDR2 is SYGVKD. V lost 8 bases, J lost 1 base, and 17 bases lay in between. CDR3 nucleotides: TGTGCCATCCAGGCAGGGACTTACAGTAACTATGGCTACACCTTC. It codes for CAIQAGTYSNYGYTF.

The chain has TRBV7-9 and TRBJ1-2; 8 bases line up with TRBD1. The V and J ends lost 1 base and 8 bases, in that order; junction bases with no gene match: 3. This CDR3 comprises 13 residues. The V gene's germline CDR1 is SEHNR and CDR2 FQNEAQ (reference sequence). CDR3 coding DNA: TGTGCCAGCAGCTTAGAACAGGGGGGAGGCTACACCTTC. It codes for CASSLEQGGGYTF.

This clone was seen a handful of times. The chain combines TRBV29-1 with TRBJ2-1; D is possibly TRBD1 (5 bases). Germline V lookup: CDR1 SQVTM, CDR2 ANQGSEA. With 2 bases removed from V and 6 bases from J, the gap between germline ends came to 14 bases. This CDR3 spans 14 amino acids. Here the CDR3 DNA reads TGCAGCGTTGAAAGCCAGGGCTCAGGCAATGAGCAGTTCTTC. Amino acids: CSVESQGSGNEQFF.

This clone counts as medium-sized. The V call is TRBV7-9, the J call TRBJ2-1; 7 nucleotides align to TRBD1. Trimming at V came to 4 bases and at J to 6 bases, leaving 9 bases not matched to a gene. Germline CDR1 reads SEHNR; CDR2 reads FQNEAQ (reference sequence). This CDR3 contains 15 residues. The CDR3 loop reads CASSSTGVYSNEQFF. The CDR3 bases are TGTGCCAGCAGCTCCACAGGGGTATACAGCAATGAGCAGTTCTTC.

The V gene is TRBV6-5, the J gene TRBJ1-2; D possibly corresponds to TRBD1 (6 bases). The CDR3 is made up of 15 amino acids. Per the germline V gene, CDR1 is MNHEY and CDR2 is SVGAGI. Trimming pared 6 bases from V and 0 bases from J, leaving 14 bases between. The CDR3 DNA reads as TGTGCCAGCAGCTCACAGGGTTCCGCTAACTATGGCTACACCTTC. As protein: CASSSQGSANYGYTF.

This chain connects TRBV7-9 to TRBJ2-5; D is perhaps TRBD1 (5 bases). The V gene's germline CDR1 is SEHNR and CDR2 FQNEAQ (reference sequence). The germline V and J ends were trimmed by 1 base and 5 bases, with 14 bases remaining between them. The CDR3 consists of 15 residues. The CDR3 coding sequence is TGTGCCAGCAGCTTAGGTTCAGGAGCAGGGGAGACCCAGTACTTC. The encoded protein is CASSLGSGAGETQYF.

The chain couples TRBV7-9 to TRBJ1-3; D gene unclear. The CDR3 is 12 residues long. From germline, CDR1 is SEHNR and CDR2 FQNEAQ (reference sequence). V lost 8 bases to trimming and J lost 4 bases, with 9 bases between them. Here the CDR3 reads CASLTGGNTIYF. As DNA, the CDR3 is TGTGCCAGCCTGACGGGAGGAAACACCATATATTTT.

The rearrangement links TRBV18 to TRBJ2-1, with a possible D match to TRBD1 (5 bases). The CDR3 extends over 15 amino acids. With 1 base removed from V and 15 bases from J, the gap between germline ends came to 22 bases. CDR1 is KGHSH and CDR2 is LQKENI in the germline V gene. The CDR3, as DNA: TGTGCCAGCTCACCACGCAGGGAAGACTTTGTTAGTTGGTTCTTC. This encodes CASSPRREDFVSWFF.

CDR3 DNA sequence: TGCGCCAGCAGCTTGAGCCCGGTTAATGAAAAACTGTTTTTT. It yields the protein CASSLSPVNEKLFF. The J gene is TRBJ1-4, the V gene TRBV5-1; D is ambiguous. Trimming removed 1 base from V and 4 bases from J, with 8 bases in between. The CDR3 spans 14 residues. CDR1 is SGHRS, CDR2 YFSETQ, per germline.

The chain employs TRBV6-5 and TRBJ2-5; 9 bases agree with TRBD2. J was trimmed by 4 bases and V by 2 bases; bases with no gene match: 8. The length of the CDR3 is 16 residues. From germline, CDR1 is MNHEY and CDR2 SVGAGI. The CDR3 reads CASSYPGSGGAETQYF. Written as DNA, the CDR3 is TGTGCCAGCAGTTACCCCGGTAGCGGGGGCGCAGAGACCCAGTACTTC.

V gene TRBV19 combines with J gene TRBJ1-5; D is perhaps TRBD1 (5 bases). The CDR3 is 15 amino acids. Per germline, CDR1 LNHDA and CDR2 SQIVND (reference sequence). V was trimmed by 6 bases and J by 5 bases, leaving 17 bases between them. CDR3 residues: CASSPTRDFYQPQHF. The CDR3 region has the DNA TGTGCCAGTAGCCCAACCAGGGATTTCTATCAGCCCCAGCATTTT.

The rearrangement uses TRBV3-1 (or the pseudogene TRBV3-2) and TRBJ1-2; possible D gene TRBD1, 5 bases. Germline V gene data show CDR1 as LGHDT and CDR2 as YNNKEL (reference sequence). The CDR3 sequence is 14 residues long. V lost 0 bases and J lost 3, with 8 bases in between. The DNA of the CDR3 is TGTGCCAGCAGCCAAGACAGGGATTACTATGGCTACACCTTC. Amino acids: CASSQDRDYYGYTF.

CDR3 sequence reads: CAWSPTGTGVAYGYTF. The CDR3 DNA follows: TGTGCCTGGAGTCCTACCGGGACAGGGGTTGCGTATGGCTACACCTTC. The V and J genes are TRBV30 and TRBJ1-2; 10 bases line up with TRBD1. V was pared by 2 bases and J by 5 bases, with 11 bases of the junction left unmatched. The CDR3 spans 16 residues. Germline CDR1 reads GTSNPN; CDR2 reads SVGIG (reference sequence).

The V gene is TRBV5-1, the J gene TRBJ1-2; 11 bases are shared with TRBD1. The CDR3 is 14 amino acids. Per the germline V gene, CDR1 is SGHRS and CDR2 is YFSETQ. Trimming took 4 bases from V and 6 from J; bases not matched to a gene: 5. The CDR3 is CASSIPDRGHGYTF. The CDR3, as DNA: TGCGCCAGCAGCATACCGGACAGGGGGCATGGCTACACCTTC.

This clone occurred a few times. V is TRBV19 and J is TRBJ1-2; 7 bases map to TRBD1. The germline V gene has CDR1 LNHDA and CDR2 SQIVND (reference sequence). This CDR3 has 14 residues. V shed 1 base, J shed 4 bases, and the junction held 3 bases outside the gene matches. The DNA for the CDR3 is TGTGCCAGTAGTATAGGGGACAGTTTCTATGGCTACACCTTC. Protein sequence: CASSIGDSFYGYTF.

The V gene is TRBV11-3, the J gene TRBJ2-1; 8 nucleotides agree with TRBD1. J lost 6 bases, V lost 2 bases, and 9 bases had no gene match. The CDR3 consists of 16 residues. Germline values: CDR1 SGHNT, CDR2 YENEEA. The chain's CDR3 is CASSLSPQGARNEQFF. The CDR3 DNA sequence: TGTGCCAGCAGCTTAAGTCCCCAGGGGGCACGCAATGAGCAGTTCTTC.

V usage is TRBV5-1 and J usage is TRBJ2-1; D might be TRBD1 (5 bases). The CDR3 runs to 12 residues. Germline CDR1 and CDR2: SGHRS and YFSETQ. V dropped 2 bases and J dropped 10 bases, with 10 bases sitting between them. Written as DNA, the CDR3 is TGCGCCAGCAGCTTAGGGGATTTCGAGCAGTTCTTC. Its protein product is CASSLGDFEQFF.

A single count supports this clone. This rearrangement joins TRBV5-1 to TRBJ1-3, with TRBD1 identical over 10 bases. The CDR3 runs to 14 residues. Per the germline V gene, CDR1 is SGHRS and CDR2 is YFSETQ. Losses at the gene ends were 4 bases for V and 4 bases for J; bases not matched to a gene: 2. This CDR3 reads CASSVGQGGNTIYF. The CDR3 DNA reads as TGCGCCAGCAGCGTGGGACAGGGGGGAAACACCATATATTTT.

This chain joins TRBV2 and TRBJ2-1; D may be TRBD2 (5 bases). The CDR3 is made up of 13 amino acids. Germline CDR1 reads SNHLY; CDR2 reads FYNNEI. V shed 8 bases and J shed 4 bases, with 12 bases lying between them. CDR3: CASQAENYNEQFF. DNA for the CDR3: TGTGCCAGCCAAGCGGAGAATTACAATGAGCAGTTCTTC.

This chain connects TRBV19 to TRBJ2-3; 13 nucleotides match TRBD2. Looked up from germline, CDR1 is LNHDA and CDR2 is SQIVND (reference sequence). The CDR3 extends over 15 amino acids. V was pared by 6 bases and J by 5 bases, with 5 bases of the junction left unmatched. The CDR3 DNA follows: TGTGCCAGTAGACGACTAGCGGGGGGAGAAGATACGCAGTATTTT. This encodes CASRRLAGGEDTQYF. The full variable domain, rest sourced from reference TRBV19 and TRBJ2-3, is DGGITQSPKYLFRKEGQNVTLSCEQNLNHDAMYWYRQDPGQGLRLIYYSQIVNDFQKGDIAEGYSVSREKKESFPLTVTSAQKNPTAFYLCASRRLAGGEDTQYFGPGTRLTVL.